This passage covers 7 T cell receptor beta chains from one sample sequenced in a study of STAT5B mutations in CD4+ large granular lymphocyte leukemia. The table came from immunoSEQ multiplex PCR; TCRdb's copy has only in-frame clones and leaves some out. The sample contains more than 25,000 clones, 81% of which appear only once. Sequencing input: CD4+ T cells from blood buffy coats. The receptors originated from a human donor in good health.

V is TRBV4-2 and J is TRBJ2-3; TRBD2 aligns across 10 bases. The CDR3 spans 19 residues. After removal of 0 bases from V and 0 bases from J, the junction contained 9 bases not matched to a gene. Looked up from germline, CDR1 is LGHNA and CDR2 is YNFKEQ. In nucleotides, the CDR3 is TGTGCCAGCAGCCAAGATCAAGCTAGCGGGGGCCTTAGCACAGATACGCAGTATTTT. This codes for CASSQDQASGGLSTDTQYF.

The chain employs TRBV7-9 and TRBJ1-3, with unresolved D. Trimming took off 2 bases at V and 7 bases at J, with 9 bases between the two ends. The germline CDR1 and CDR2 sequences are SEHNR and FQNEAQ (reference sequence). CDR3 length equals 13 residues. The CDR3 DNA is TGTGCCAGCAGCTTAACAGAGGCGAACACCATATATTTT. Amino acids: CASSLTEANTIYF. Combining the CDR3 with reference TRBV7-9 and TRBJ1-3 gives the whole variable domain DTGVSQNPRHKITKRGQNVTFRCDPISEHNRLYWYRQTLGQGPEFLTYFQNEAQLEKSRLLSDRFSAERPKGSFSTLEIQRTEQGDSAMYLCASSLTEANTIYFGEGSWLTVV.

The rearrangement joins TRBV18 to TRBJ2-5; 10 bases are shared with TRBD2. Germline V gene lookup returns CDR1 KGHSH and CDR2 LQKENI. V lost 0 bases to trimming and J lost 7 bases; unmatched junction nucleotides: 11. The CDR3 has 17 amino acids. The DNA of the CDR3 is TGTGCCAGCTCACCACCGCAACGGATAGCGGGAGGTTTGACCCAGTACTTC. Its translation: CASSPPQRIAGGLTQYF.

This rearrangement joins TRBV25-1 to TRBJ1-5; 7 bases fit TRBD1. The CDR3 is 14 residues long. Germline V gene data show CDR1 as MGHDK and CDR2 as SYGVNS. Unmatched junction bases numbered 6, after V lost 6 bases and J lost 4 bases. The DNA for the CDR3 is TGTGCCAGCAGGGAGACAGGGCGGAATCAGCCCCAGCATTTT. Translated, it gives CASRETGRNQPQHF.

The chain couples TRBV5-6 to TRBJ2-7; the D is unclear. Trimming took off 4 bases at V and 3 bases at J, with 20 bases between the two ends. Germline CDR1 is SGHDT and CDR2 is YYEEEE. The CDR3 covers 16 residues. DNA for the CDR3: TGTGCCAGCAGCCTGTCTCTAGGTCGGCGTATCTACGAGCAGTACGTC. Translating it yields CASSLSLGRRIYEQYV.

This rearrangement joins TRBV5-4 to TRBJ2-1; no firm D call. This CDR3 comprises 17 residues. Per the germline V gene, CDR1 is SGHNT and CDR2 is YYREEE (reference sequence). Trimming left V 0 bases short and J 0 bases short, with 13 bases between. DNA for the CDR3: TGTGCCAGCAGCTTGGACCCGCTTCCAAGCTCCTACAATGAGCAGTTCTTC. Protein sequence: CASSLDPLPSSYNEQFF.

In its sample, this clone was seen once. This rearrangement joins TRBV2 to TRBJ1-1; D is undetermined. Per the germline V gene, CDR1 is SNHLY and CDR2 is FYNNEI. V was shortened by 6 bases and J by 1 base, with 12 bases between the two germline ends. The CDR3 runs to 14 residues. CDR3 DNA sequence: TGTGCCAGCAGCAATACAGAGACGAACACTGAAGCTTTCTTT. It translates to CASSNTETNTEAFF.